The 10 T cell receptor beta chains below all came from one sample that was sequenced in a study of T cell responses to AZD1222 COVID-19 vaccine. Sequenced by immunoSEQ multiplex PCR; TCRdb stores in-frame clones only, minus some. The table lists 120,000 or so clones, roughly nine tenths of them singletons, with 2.5% to 4% in the top ten. The starting material was peripheral blood, obtained on day 0 of AZD1222 vaccination. These receptors were taken from an adult in good health.

The CDR3 loop is CSATGGPGYTF. In DNA, the CDR3 is TGCAGTGCTACTGGGGGACCTGGCTACACCTTC. The chain links TRBV20-1 to TRBJ1-2; a weak D match, TRBD1 (5 bases). Germline V gene sequence: CDR1 DFQATT, CDR2 SNEGSKA (reference sequence). The CDR3 length is 11 residues. V gave up 4 bases and J gave up 7 bases, with 10 bases separating them.

This clone has just one count. This rearrangement joins TRBV5-1 to TRBJ2-5; 7 nucleotides match TRBD1. V was pared by 0 bases and J by 2 bases, with 7 bases of the junction left unmatched. The germline V gene encodes CDR1 SGHRS and CDR2 YFSETQ. The CDR3 is 16 residues long. The CDR3 region is CASSLGDRASQETQYF. The CDR3, as DNA: TGCGCCAGCAGCTTGGGAGACAGGGCAAGTCAAGAGACCCAGTACTTC.

V usage is TRBV19 and J usage is TRBJ1-2; D remains ambiguous. The V gene's germline CDR1 is LNHDA and CDR2 SQIVND (reference sequence). CDR3 size: 13 residues. V was trimmed by 5 bases and J by 4 bases, leaving 11 bases between them. CDR3 in DNA: TGTGCCAGTAGTCCCCCCGAGAGCTATGGCTACACCTTC. Residues: CASSPPESYGYTF.

Only one count was recorded for this clone. This sequence joins TRBV7-6 and TRBJ2-3; 9 bases are shared with TRBD1. Germline trimming cut 1 base from V and 2 bases from J; bases unmatched to any gene: 7. The CDR3 runs to 17 residues. The germline V gene encodes CDR1 SGHVS and CDR2 FNYEAQ. CDR3 region: CASSLVPGQGNTDTQYF. The DNA for the CDR3 is TGTGCCAGCAGCTTAGTGCCGGGACAGGGAAACACAGATACGCAGTATTTT. The full variable domain, completed using reference TRBV7-6 and TRBJ2-3, is GAGVSQSPRYKVTKRGQDVALRCDPISGHVSLYWYRQALGQGPEFLTYFNYEAQQDKSGLPNDRFSAERPEGSISTLTIQRTEQRDSAMYRCASSLVPGQGNTDTQYFGPGTRLTVL.

This sequence joins TRBV5-8 and TRBJ2-3; the match to TRBD1 covers 11 bases. The CDR3 has 16 amino acids. From germline, CDR1 is SGHTS and CDR2 YDEGEE. With V trimmed by 3 bases and J by 3 bases, 6 bases remained unmatched. DNA for the CDR3: TGTGCCAGCAGCTCTGGGACAGGGGGAGCGACAGATACGCAGTATTTT. It is translated as CASSSGTGGATDTQYF.

V is TRBV5-1 and J is TRBJ2-1, with 13 bases fitting TRBD2. Germline-derived CDR1 and CDR2 are SGHRS and YFSETQ. This CDR3 is 17 amino acids long. V lost 4 bases and J lost 6; bases outside the gene matches: 10. Here the CDR3 reads CASSPRTSGGAINEQFF. The CDR3 region has the DNA TGCGCCAGCAGCCCTCGGACTAGCGGGGGTGCTATCAATGAGCAGTTCTTC.

The chain joins TRBV7-9 to TRBJ2-7; D is unresolved. This CDR3 is 12 amino acids long. Germline V gene sequence: CDR1 SEHNR, CDR2 FQNEAQ (reference sequence). V was shortened by 4 bases and J by 5 bases, with 9 bases between the two germline ends. In DNA form, the CDR3 reads TGTGCCAGCAGCTCATTAAGGGACGAGCAGTACTTC. Its protein product is CASSSLRDEQYF.

The chain joins TRBV11-2 to TRBJ1-3; D is possibly TRBD1 (5 bases). V gave up 10 bases and J gave up 0 bases, with 13 bases separating them. CDR1 is SGHAT, CDR2 FQNNGV, per germline. The CDR3 runs to 14 residues. The CDR3 nucleotides are TGTGCCACCTCATGGGGCCGCTCTGGAAACACCATATATTTT. Translated, it gives CATSWGRSGNTIYF.

The genes are TRBV7-2 and TRBJ2-7, with D possibly matching TRBD2 (7 bases). Germline CDR1 reads SGHTA; CDR2 reads FQGNSA. V shed 3 bases and J shed 0 bases, with 21 bases lying between them. The CDR3 consists of 18 residues. In DNA form, the CDR3 reads TGTGCCAGCAGCTTCAATGGGGGGGCCCTTTCGCTCTCCTACGAGCAGTACTTC. Residues: CASSFNGGALSLSYEQYF.

This clone was observed a few times. The chain recombines TRBV7-2 with TRBJ1-1; TRBD1 might be the D (6 bases). This CDR3 region has 14 residues. The ends were cut back, 5 bases at V and 2 bases at J, with 12 bases in the middle. Germline lookup yields CDR1 SGHTA and CDR2 FQGNSA. As DNA, the CDR3 is TGTGCCAGCAGCCCCGGACAGCTAAACACTGAAGCTTTCTTT. As protein: CASSPGQLNTEAFF.